These 26 T cell receptor beta chains were all obtained from the same sample, sequenced in a study of cytomegalovirus exposure and HLA in healthy donors. The PCR contained 60 Vbeta and 13 Jbeta primers. Repertoires were generated with immunoSEQ multiplex PCR, while TCRdb's copy carries only in-frame clones and drops some. Found here are approximately 160,000 clones, approximately 75% of them singletons; the top ten hold 1.5% to 2%. The sequenced sample was PBMCs. The receptors shown here come from a woman between 18 and 29 years old in good health and CMV-seronegative.

The chain employs TRBV7-9 and TRBJ2-7, with 8 nucleotides matching TRBD1. Trimming removed 4 bases from V and 1 base from J; junction bases left unmatched: 6. The germline gives CDR1 SEHNR, CDR2 FQNEAQ (reference sequence). The CDR3 extends over 15 amino acids. The CDR3 DNA is TGTGCCAGCAGCTCATCCCGGGACAGGTCCTACGAGCAGTACTTC. As protein: CASSSSRDRSYEQYF.

This clone came up a few times. The rearrangement links TRBV6-4 to TRBJ2-1; 10 nucleotides align to TRBD2. Germline lookup yields CDR1 MRHNA and CDR2 SNTAGT. CDR3 length: 16 amino acids. The trim removed 5 bases at V and 6 bases at J, leaving 10 bases unmatched. CDR3: CASSYEGASGGNEQFF. The DNA of the CDR3 is TGTGCCAGCAGTTACGAAGGGGCTAGCGGGGGCAATGAGCAGTTCTTC.

V is TRBV27 and J is TRBJ2-1; weak D call: TRBD2 (6 bases). CDR1 and CDR2 (germline): MNHEY, SMNVEV (reference sequence). Trimming took 8 bases from V and 9 from J, leaving 23 bases between them. The CDR3 runs 15 residues. Written as DNA, the CDR3 is TGTGCCAGCTCCTACCGGGACTTAGTTGTTGGTGAGCAGTTCTTC. Translation gives CASSYRDLVVGEQFF.

This chain connects TRBV21-1 to TRBJ2-7; TRBD2 was called by the table and not checked on the DNA. TRBV21-1 is a listed pseudogene. The CDR3 covers 15 residues. This CDR3 is CASSKCGGPYYEQYF. The CDR3, as DNA: TGTGCCAGCAGCAAATGCGGGGGACCCTACTACGAGCAGTACTTC.

This clone has only one observation. The rearrangement joins TRBV7-3 to TRBJ2-3, with 11 bases aligning to TRBD1. CDR1 and CDR2 from the germline V gene are SGHTA and FQGTGA. This CDR3 contains 15 residues. J was trimmed by 5 bases and V by 2 bases; bases with no gene match: 3. The CDR3 loop is CASSLGTGGRDTQYF. CDR3 DNA: TGTGCCAGCAGCTTAGGGACAGGGGGGCGAGATACGCAGTATTTT.

V gene TRBV27 combines with J gene TRBJ2-3, with 7 bases that match TRBD2. Unmatched junction bases numbered 5, after V lost 1 base and J lost 4 bases. This CDR3 is built from 15 residues. Germline-derived CDR1 and CDR2 are MNHEY and SMNVEV (reference sequence). The CDR3: CASSLWASGPDTQYF. The DNA of the CDR3 is TGTGCCAGCAGTTTATGGGCTAGCGGACCAGATACGCAGTATTTT.

The chain employs TRBV7-9 and TRBJ2-1, with 7 bases aligning to TRBD2. This CDR3 comprises 16 residues. Trimming at V came to 0 bases and at J to 8 bases, leaving 10 bases not matched to a gene. Looked up from germline, CDR1 is SEHNR and CDR2 is FQNEAQ (reference sequence). CDR3 in amino acids: CASSLAGGGVFDEQFF. CDR3 nucleotide sequence: TGTGCCAGCAGCTTAGCTGGGGGAGGGGTTTTTGATGAGCAGTTCTTC.

V is TRBV7-3 and J is TRBJ1-6, with a weak D call TRBD1 (6 bases). The germline V gene encodes CDR1 SGHTA and CDR2 FQGTGA. V was trimmed by 4 bases and J by 7 bases, leaving 14 bases between them. CDR3 length: 15 residues. The CDR3 loop reads CASSSGQSMNSPLHF. The DNA for the CDR3 is TGTGCCAGCAGCTCCGGACAGAGTATGAATTCACCCCTCCACTTT.

The chain couples TRBV4-1 to TRBJ2-5, with TRBD2 matching 11 bases. V lost 1 base, J lost 5 bases, and 3 bases stayed unmatched. The germline V gene encodes CDR1 MGHRA and CDR2 YSYEKL. The CDR3 runs to 15 residues. CDR3 residues: CASSQVVAGGETQYF. The CDR3 DNA reads TGCGCCAGCAGCCAAGTAGTAGCGGGGGGGGAGACCCAGTACTTC.

This chain links TRBV10-3 with TRBJ2-1; D is unclear. Germline CDR1 reads ENHRY; CDR2 reads SYGVKD. The ends were cut back, 3 bases at V and 0 bases at J, with 9 bases in the middle. CDR3 length: 15 amino acids. The DNA of the CDR3 is TGTGCCATCAGTGACATAGATGTCTCCTACAATGAGCAGTTCTTC. Its protein product is CAISDIDVSYNEQFF.

This clone came up a few times. The chain employs TRBV7-3 and TRBJ2-3, with 11 bases matching TRBD2. CDR1 is SGHTA, CDR2 FQGTGA, per germline. The CDR3 has 16 residues. Trimming took 5 bases from V and 6 from J; bases not matched to a gene: 10. The CDR3 region is CASSPTSGGGLDTQYF. The CDR3 DNA is TGTGCCAGCAGCCCAACTAGCGGGGGCGGGTTGGATACGCAGTATTTT.

The chain combines TRBV6-5 with TRBJ2-3; D gene unclear. V was cut by 1 base and J by 2 bases, with 10 bases left in between. The length of the CDR3 is 15 residues. Germline V gene lookup returns CDR1 MNHEY and CDR2 SVGAGI. The CDR3 nucleotides read TGTGCCAGCAGTTACTTGGGCAGACCCACAGATACGCAGTATTTT. It encodes CASSYLGRPTDTQYF.

The V and J genes are TRBV9 and TRBJ1-3; 7 positions agree with TRBD1. CDR3 length: 15 amino acids. CDR1 is SGDLS and CDR2 is YYNGEE in the germline V gene. The ends lost 4 bases at V and 0 bases at J; junction bases unmatched: 4. The CDR3 loop reads CASSPTGSSGNTIYF. Here the CDR3 DNA reads TGTGCCAGCAGCCCGACAGGGAGCTCTGGAAACACCATATATTTT.

The chain couples TRBV5-4 to TRBJ1-1, with D possibly matching TRBD1 (5 bases). Germline CDR1 reads SGHNT; CDR2 reads YYREEE (reference sequence). The CDR3 is made up of 15 amino acids. The germline V and J ends were trimmed by 3 bases and 0 bases, with 12 bases remaining between them. The CDR3 DNA reads as TGTGCCAGCAGCTCGGAGGGACGGATGAACACTGAAGCTTTCTTT. It codes for CASSSEGRMNTEAFF. The full variable domain, rest sourced from reference TRBV5-4 and TRBJ1-1, is ETGVTQSPTHLIKTRGQQVTLRCSSQSGHNTVSWYQQALGQGPQFIFQYYREEENGRGNFPPRFSGLQFPNYSSELNVNALELDDSALYLCASSSEGRMNTEAFFGQGTRLTVV.

A few counts support this clone. J is TRBJ2-1 and V is TRBV9; D is uncertain. Germline CDR1 and CDR2: SGDLS and YYNGEE. The V end was cut by 1 base, the J end by 9 bases, with 14 bases between. The CDR3 length is 14 residues. CDR3 sequence reads: CASSVLPENGEQFF. The CDR3 nucleotides read TGTGCCAGCAGCGTACTCCCCGAAAACGGTGAGCAGTTCTTC. The full variable domain, its missing parts supplied by reference TRBV9 and TRBJ2-1, is DSGVTQTPKHLITATGQRVTLRCSPRSGDLSVYWYQQSLDQGLQFLIQYYNGEERAKGNILERFSAQQFPDLHSELNLSSLELGDSALYFCASSVLPENGEQFFGPGTRLTVL.

V usage is TRBV18 and J usage is TRBJ1-1, with D maybe TRBD1 (5 bases). Per germline, CDR1 KGHSH and CDR2 LQKENI. The CDR3 totals 14 residues. Trimming pared 4 bases from V and 3 bases from J, leaving 12 bases between. CDR3 sequence: CASSQLGRDTEAFF. The CDR3 DNA sequence: TGTGCCAGCTCACAACTCGGCAGGGACACTGAAGCTTTCTTT.

V gene TRBV5-8 combines with J gene TRBJ1-1, with unresolved D. Trimming shortened V by 4 bases and J by 10 bases, and 17 bases separated the two germline ends. The CDR3 consists of 13 residues. The germline V gene has CDR1 SGHTS and CDR2 YDEGEE. DNA of the CDR3: TGTGCCAGCAGCCCATTACTACGGCCGGGAGCTTTCTTT. This sequence encodes CASSPLLRPGAFF. Complete variable domain (other parts from reference TRBV5-8 and TRBJ1-1): EAGVTQSPTHLIKTRGQQATLRCSPISGHTSVYWYQQALGLGLQFLLWYDEGEERNRGNFPPRFSGRQFPNYSSELNVNALELEDSALYLCASSPLLRPGAFFGQGTRLTVV.

This clone appeared a single time. CDR3 in amino acids: CATWTGGRETQYF. The CDR3, as DNA: TGTGCCACTTGGACAGGGGGCAGGGAGACCCAGTACTTC. The V and J genes are TRBV2 and TRBJ2-5; 11 nucleotides align to TRBD1. The germline V gene encodes CDR1 SNHLY and CDR2 FYNNEI. The CDR3 has 13 residues. After removal of 10 bases from V and 5 bases from J, the junction contained 6 bases not matched to a gene.

This clone was seen only once. The chain uses TRBV6-5 and TRBJ2-1; D is unresolved. Trimming removed 6 bases at V and 8 bases at J, with 8 bases between. In germline, CDR1 is MNHEY, CDR2 SVGAGI. The CDR3 spans 11 residues. Here the CDR3 DNA reads TGTGCCAGCAGAACTCCGGATGAGCAGTTCTTC. Translating it yields CASRTPDEQFF.

The gene calls are TRBV6-1 and TRBJ1-6; tentative D call: TRBD1 (6 bases). This CDR3 has 14 amino acids. Germline values: CDR1 MNHNS, CDR2 SASEGT. Deletions cut 8 bases from V and 0 bases from J, with 8 bases between. The CDR3 loop reads CASGTSSYNSPLHF. For the CDR3, the DNA is TGTGCCAGCGGGACAAGCTCCTATAATTCACCCCTCCACTTT.

The chain combines TRBV5-5 with TRBJ2-7; 8 nucleotides agree with TRBD1. V gave up 0 bases and J gave up 4 bases; unmatched junction bases: 6. Germline values: CDR1 SGHKS, CDR2 YYEKEE (reference sequence). The CDR3 runs 15 residues. CDR3 coding DNA: TGTGCCAGCAGCTTGGTGACAGGGGCTGGGTACGAGCAGTACTTC. Translated: CASSLVTGAGYEQYF.

The rearrangement uses TRBV25-1 and TRBJ1-2; D ambiguous. The CDR3 consists of 10 residues. The V gene lost 8 bases and the J gene lost 6 bases, with 7 bases spanning the gap. Germline CDR1 and CDR2: MGHDK and SYGVNS. The CDR3 loop reads CASEENGYTF. The CDR3 DNA follows: TGTGCCAGCGAGGAGAATGGCTACACCTTC.

This clone came up once. CDR3 nucleotides: TGTGCCAGCAGTTTGGGGCTAGCGGGAAGCCATGAGCAGTTCTTC. This sequence encodes CASSLGLAGSHEQFF. V gene TRBV28 combines with J gene TRBJ2-1, with 9 nucleotides matching TRBD2. Germline loops: CDR1 MDHEN, CDR2 SYDVKM. CDR3 length equals 15 residues. V lost 3 bases, J lost 8 bases, and 8 bases stayed unmatched.

The genes are TRBV7-9 and TRBJ1-1; 8 nucleotides line up with TRBD1. After removal of 3 bases from V and 6 bases from J, the junction contained 6 bases not matched to a gene. This CDR3 spans 14 amino acids. Germline V gives CDR1 SEHNR, CDR2 FQNEAQ (reference sequence). The CDR3, as DNA: TGTGCCAGCAGCTTCCCAGGGGGCGCGTCTGAAGCTTTCTTT. Its protein is CASSFPGGASEAFF.

The chain uses TRBV2 and TRBJ1-6; D gene unclear. The germline CDR1 and CDR2 sequences are SNHLY and FYNNEI. V lost 5 bases to trimming and J lost 6 bases, with 11 bases between them. The CDR3 sequence is 14 residues long. The DNA of the CDR3 is TGTGCCAGCAGTCCCAGGCCCATTAATTCACCCCTCCACTTT. The encoded protein is CASSPRPINSPLHF.

This clone was seen just once. V gene TRBV11-1 combines with J gene TRBJ2-2, with unresolved D. Germline assignment: CDR1 SGHAT and CDR2 FQDESV (reference sequence). CDR3 length: 13 amino acids. V lost 1 base to trimming and J lost 7 bases, with 7 bases between them. DNA of the CDR3: TGTGCCAGCAGCTTAGAAACGGTCGGGGAGCTGTTTTTT. It specifies CASSLETVGELFF.